Here is one TCR beta chain with its context. Its antigen remains unknown. The sample comes from a study of immune cell composition in non-small cell lung cancer. On the study more broadly: Tumours were mainly lung adenocarcinoma or squamous cell carcinoma.

There are 14 residues in the CDR3. The germline gives CDR1 MNHEY, CDR2 SMNVEV (reference sequence). V trimming: 2 bases; J trimming: 4 bases; junction bases outside the gene matches: 2. General study points: Top 10 clone scores and clonality were higher in squamous than adenocarcinoma. Shared sequences between tumour-reactive and dominant in vivo clones were not proven.

Using immunoSEQ multiplex PCR, the repertoire was profiled, and TCRdb retains in-frame clones only, with some absent. In the table there are approximately 1,300 clones, roughly 70% of which are singletons. The chain carries TRBV27 and TRBJ1-1; 9 bases map to TRBD1. The source material was lung tumor tissue. The TCR originated in a human donor with non-small cell lung cancer. The CDR3 region is CASSLRGQGTEAFF. CDR3 nucleotide sequence: TGTGCCAGCAGTTTAAGGGGACAGGGCACTGAAGCTTTCTTT.